This T cell receptor (beta chain) emerged from a study of Ad26.COV2.S vaccination and SARS-CoV-2 variants. Study as a whole: Doses of Ad26.COV2.S were injected into muscle once or twice, 56 days apart. Study findings and constraints: Vaccine recipients had higher spike-specific TCR breadth than placebo recipients.

Note on this clone: As yet, its antigen is unknown.

Regarding treatment: about 20 received Ad26.COV2.S at low or high dose, single or two shots; about 5 received placebo; per-sample allocation not given. The samples were gathered on day 63 after the first injection of vaccine or placebo. This CDR3 comprises 14 residues. Germline values: CDR1 SGHRS, CDR2 YFSETQ. Trimming removed 4 bases from V and 7 bases from J, with 16 bases in between. TCRdb's table, derived via immunoSEQ multiplex PCR, lists solely in-frame clones and lacks some. Of about 400,000 clones listed, about 85% are singletons. The sequencing used peripheral blood, collected in a trial of Ad26.COV2.S vaccine versus placebo. This chain links TRBV5-1 with TRBJ2-3, with TRBD1 as a possible D gene (5 bases). The receptor comes from a person aged 18-60 years who received the Ad26.COV2.S COVID-19 vaccine or a placebo. This CDR3 is CASSVTDTRNTQYF. CDR3 bases: TGCGCCAGCAGCGTGACAGATACCAGGAATACGCAGTATTTT.